Listed here are 10 T cell receptor beta chains from one sample, sequenced in a study of regulatory T cells in long-lasting Graves disease. Construction of TCR beta libraries relied on iRepertoire HTBI primers and on Arm-PCR targeting CDR3 regions. TCRdb called the multiplex PCR reads again in MiXCR, with one record for every CDR3 protein. The sample has fewer than 500,000 distinct CDR3 sequences; around 15% are singletons. Described time point: newly diagnosed GD, antithyroid drugs for less than 3 months. The TCR library was made from RNA extracted from PBMCs. The data were also submitted as part of a second study, on T cells in Graves' hyperthyroidism and ophthalmopathy.

Sequencing was performed on peripheral blood mononuclear cells (PBMCs), taken at new diagnosis, from a patient treated with antithyroid drugs. The receptors stem from a middle-aged man with Graves disease.

This clonotype was observed at least ten times. The chain combines TRBV20-1 with TRBJ2-3; 9 bases line up with TRBD2. In germline, CDR1 is DFQATT, CDR2 SNEGSKA (reference sequence). V lost 2 bases, J lost 4 bases, and 7 bases stayed unmatched. CDR3 length: 15 amino acids. The CDR3 nucleotides are TGCAGTGCTAGACCAATAGCGGGAGTCGCAGATACGCAGTATTTT. This encodes CSARPIAGVADTQYF.

The chain combines TRBV5-1 with TRBJ2-7; 7 bases are a match to TRBD2. The trim removed 5 bases at V and 1 base at J, leaving 9 bases unmatched. Germline loops: CDR1 SGHRS, CDR2 YFSETQ. This CDR3 has 15 residues. CDR3 protein: CASRLRSGESYEQYF. Written as DNA, the CDR3 is TGCGCCAGCAGGCTGAGGAGCGGGGAATCCTACGAGCAGTACTTC.

This clonotype was seen many times. This chain connects TRBV2 to TRBJ1-4; D is possibly TRBD1 (5 bases). Trimming shortened V by 7 bases and J by 4 bases, and 13 bases separated the two germline ends. The CDR3 has 14 amino acids. The germline V gene encodes CDR1 SNHLY and CDR2 FYNNEI. The CDR3 bases are TGTGCCAGCATTAAGGGGACGTTTAATGAAAAACTGTTTTTT. Protein: CASIKGTFNEKLFF.

This clonotype was picked up a small number of times. Written as DNA, the CDR3 is TGCAGCGTTGATCGGCAGGCGAACACTGAAGCTTTCTTT. This translates into CSVDRQANTEAFF. J is TRBJ1-1 and V is TRBV29-1; D unclear. Germline values: CDR1 SQVTM, CDR2 ANQGSEA. Deletions cut 3 bases from V and 1 base from J, with 9 bases between. The CDR3 is 13 residues long.

This clonotype has at least ten counts. V gene TRBV2 combines with J gene TRBJ1-5; 9 bases map to TRBD1. The CDR3 sequence is 14 residues long. Germline trimming cut 8 bases from V and 2 bases from J; bases unmatched to any gene: 4. The germline gives CDR1 SNHLY, CDR2 FYNNEI. CDR3 sequence reads: CASGQGLGNQPQHF. The CDR3 DNA reads as TGTGCCAGCGGACAGGGGTTAGGCAATCAGCCCCAGCATTTT.

This clonotype was recorded at least ten times. The chain carries TRBV3-1 and TRBJ2-7; 8 bases agree with TRBD2. The CDR3 runs to 15 residues. V gave up 1 base and J gave up 3 bases; unmatched junction bases: 5. CDR1 and CDR2 (germline): LGHDT, YNNKEL (reference sequence). The CDR3, as DNA: TGTGCCAGCAGCCAAGGAGCGGGAGAGTTCTACGAGCAGTACTTC. Translation gives CASSQGAGEFYEQYF.

CDR3 sequence reads: CASSPLAGGNTQYF. The CDR3 nucleotides are TGTGCCAGCAGCCCTTTAGCGGGAGGAAATACGCAGTATTTT. The rearrangement uses TRBV7-3 and TRBJ2-3, with 10 positions matching TRBD2. This CDR3 comprises 14 residues. CDR1 and CDR2 from the germline V gene are SGHTA and FQGTGA. The J segment lost 7 bases and the V segment lost 5 bases, leaving 6 bases of the junction unmatched. Full variable domain (outside the CDR3, taken from reference TRBV7-3 and TRBJ2-3): GAGVSQTPSNKVTEKGKYVELRCDPISGHTALYWYRQSLGQGPEFLIYFQGTGAADDSGLPNDRFFAVRPEGSVSTLKIQRTERGDSAVYLCASSPLAGGNTQYFGPGTRLTVL.

V usage is TRBV4-1 and J usage is TRBJ1-1; D is undetermined. The V end was cut by 1 base, the J end by 0 bases, with 15 bases between. Germline assignment: CDR1 MGHRA and CDR2 YSYEKL. CDR3 size: 17 residues. The CDR3 sequence: CASSQGHRRAMNTEAFF. DNA for the CDR3: TGCGCCAGCAGCCAAGGCCATCGAAGGGCTATGAACACTGAAGCTTTCTTT.

This clonotype was counted only a few times. V gene TRBV5-1 combines with J gene TRBJ2-7; D remains unclear. The CDR3 is made up of 15 amino acids. Germline lookup yields CDR1 SGHRS and CDR2 YFSETQ. V lost 3 bases to trimming and J lost 0 bases, with 13 bases between them. CDR3 sequence reads: CASSSQPLSSYEQYF. The CDR3 DNA is TGCGCCAGCAGCTCACAGCCATTAAGCTCCTACGAGCAGTACTTC.

This clonotype was seen at least ten times. V is TRBV2 and J is TRBJ2-1; D perhaps matches TRBD1 (5 bases). Germline CDR1 is SNHLY and CDR2 is FYNNEI. CDR3 size: 16 residues. V was pared by 6 bases and J by 7 bases, with 22 bases between. DNA of the CDR3: TGTGCCAGCAGCGCAATAGCCAGGGAAATCAGGAATGAGCAGTTCTTC. Amino acids: CASSAIAREIRNEQFF.